This entry lists 26 T cell receptor beta chains sequenced from one sample in a study of blood T cell repertoires in COVID-19. Here immunoSEQ multiplex PCR was the method, and the copy in TCRdb shows in-frame clones only, minus some. This table has about 59,000 clones, 78% appearing once. Sequencing was performed on peripheral blood. These TCRs come from a man at least 80 years old with acute or convalescent COVID-19.

This clone was observed a handful of times. This chain links TRBV12-3 or TRBV12-4 with TRBJ1-2; D unresolved. V shed 3 bases and J shed 3 bases, with 5 bases lying between them. The length of the CDR3 is 12 residues. This CDR3 reads CASSFGYYGYTF. In DNA form, the CDR3 reads TGTGCCAGCAGTTTCGGGTACTATGGCTACACCTTC.

This clone was seen a handful of times. The CDR3 DNA reads as TGTGCCAGTAGTATAGATCGGAGACAGTTTACGAAAGGAAAACTGTTTTTT. It specifies CASSIDRRQFTKGKLFF. The chain carries TRBV19 and TRBJ1-4; D is possibly TRBD1 (5 bases). V was clipped by 0 bases and J by 10 bases, with 21 bases between them. CDR3 size: 17 residues. Germline CDR1 and CDR2: LNHDA and SQIVND (reference sequence).

The chain links TRBV4-1 to TRBJ2-2, with 8 bases that match TRBD2. Per the germline V gene, CDR1 is MGHRA and CDR2 is YSYEKL. This CDR3 contains 15 residues. Losses at the gene ends were 3 bases for V and 7 bases for J; bases not matched to a gene: 7. The CDR3 coding sequence is TGCGCCAGCAGCCATTCGGGAGGGCCGGGCGGGGAGCTGTTTTTT. This encodes CASSHSGGPGGELFF.

This chain links TRBV30 with TRBJ2-3, with a possible D match to TRBD1 (5 bases). V was cut by 0 bases and J by 5 bases, with 21 bases left in between. The CDR3 has 17 residues. The germline CDR1 and CDR2 sequences are GTSNPN and SVGIG (reference sequence). The CDR3: CAWSVTRVPQGVDTQYF. DNA for the CDR3: TGTGCCTGGAGTGTAACAAGGGTCCCACAAGGGGTAGATACGCAGTATTTT. Based on the CDR3 plus reference TRBV30 and TRBJ2-3, the full variable domain is SQTIHQWPATLVQPVGSPLSLECTVEGTSNPNLYWYRQAAGRGLQLLFYSVGIGQISSEVPQNLSASRPQDRQFILSSKKLLLSDSGFYLCAWSVTRVPQGVDTQYFGPGTRLTVL.

This clone was detected once. The V call is TRBV5-4, the J call TRBJ1-2, with a weak D call TRBD1 (6 bases). With 4 bases removed from V and 8 bases from J, the gap between germline ends came to 15 bases. CDR1 is SGHNT, CDR2 YYREEE, per germline (reference sequence). The CDR3 loop spans 13 amino acids. CDR3 protein: CASSVQGIEGYTF. The DNA for the CDR3 is TGTGCCAGCAGCGTACAGGGCATTGAGGGCTACACCTTC.

The rearrangement joins TRBV27 to TRBJ1-2; 7 bases match TRBD1. In germline, CDR1 is MNHEY, CDR2 SMNVEV (reference sequence). Germline trimming cut 9 bases from V and 4 bases from J; bases unmatched to any gene: 14. The CDR3 is made up of 15 amino acids. This CDR3 is CASVGLTGALYGYTF. In DNA, the CDR3 is TGTGCCAGTGTGGGATTAACAGGGGCCCTCTATGGCTACACCTTC.

J is TRBJ1-1 and V is TRBV15; D not certain. V dropped 3 bases and J dropped 7 bases, with 12 bases sitting between them. There are 13 residues in the CDR3. Germline loops: CDR1 LNHNV, CDR2 YYDKDF (reference sequence). The CDR3 protein is CATSRAPGFEAFF. In DNA, the CDR3 is TGTGCCACCAGCAGGGCCCCGGGGTTTGAAGCTTTCTTT.

The rearrangement joins TRBV3-1 (or the pseudogene TRBV3-2) to TRBJ2-2; D is possibly TRBD2 (6 bases). Germline lookup yields CDR1 LGHDT and CDR2 YNNKEL (reference sequence). The CDR3 is made up of 15 amino acids. The ends were cut back, 0 bases at V and 6 bases at J, with 11 bases in the middle. This chain's CDR3 is CASSQEWSGAGELFF. The CDR3 nucleotides read TGTGCCAGCAGCCAAGAATGGTCGGGAGCCGGGGAGCTGTTTTTT.

CDR3 DNA sequence: TGTGCCAGTAGTTATGGACAGGGGGCTTACGAGCAGTACTTC. Translating it yields CASSYGQGAYEQYF. The chain is built from TRBV19 and TRBJ2-7; 11 bases fit TRBD1. The V and J ends lost 5 bases and 4 bases, in that order; junction bases with no gene match: 4. Germline values: CDR1 LNHDA, CDR2 SQIVND (reference sequence). CDR3 length: 14 residues.

Comment on this clone: One end of the junction varies from germline; a read error may be responsible. Other DNA variants within this sample encode the same CDR3. The chain joins TRBV10-3 to TRBJ2-7; the D gene is possibly TRBD1 (6 bases). Germline V gene sequence: CDR1 ENHRY, CDR2 SYGVKD. This CDR3 has 15 residues. The CDR3 protein is CAISEPQQGTYEQYF. CDR3 DNA sequence: TGTGCCATTAGTGAACCTCAACAGGGTACCTACGAGCAGTACTTC.

This clone was recorded a few times. The gene calls are TRBV13 and TRBJ2-1; tentative D call: TRBD2 (5 bases). CDR3 length equals 15 residues. Trimming removed 4 bases at V and 3 bases at J, with 13 bases between. Germline V gene data show CDR1 as PRHDT and CDR2 as FYEKMQ (reference sequence). The CDR3 sequence: CASSSSRRDYNEQFF. The CDR3 nucleotides read TGTGCCAGCAGCTCATCCCGCCGGGACTACAATGAGCAGTTCTTC.

This chain links TRBV5-6 with TRBJ2-5; D unresolved. The CDR3 has 13 amino acids. The V end was cut by 2 bases, the J end by 2 bases, with 7 bases between. Germline loops: CDR1 SGHDT, CDR2 YYEEEE. The CDR3 DNA sequence: TGTGCCAGCAGCTTTTGGCAGCAAGAGACCCAGTACTTC. Encoded protein: CASSFWQQETQYF.

The chain recombines TRBV23-1 with TRBJ2-7, with 7 bases fitting TRBD1. TRBV23-1 is an open reading frame whose function is uncertain. Germline trimming cut 0 bases from V and 7 bases from J; bases unmatched to any gene: 9. The CDR3 is made up of 15 amino acids. CDR3: CASSQSIGTAGEQYF. The CDR3 DNA is TGCGCCAGCAGTCAATCGATTGGGACAGCCGGGGAGCAGTACTTC.

CDR3 DNA sequence: TGTGCCAGCAGGCGGGGGACAGGGGACACAGATACGCAGTATTTT. As protein: CASRRGTGDTDTQYF. This chain joins TRBV6-5 and TRBJ2-3; 10 nucleotides line up with TRBD1. The ends lost 6 bases at V and 2 bases at J; junction bases unmatched: 5. The germline V gene encodes CDR1 MNHEY and CDR2 SVGAGI. The CDR3 totals 15 residues.

The chain employs TRBV2 and TRBJ2-5, with TRBD2 matching 11 bases. With V trimmed by 8 bases and J by 5 bases, 4 bases remained unmatched. Germline V gene data show CDR1 as SNHLY and CDR2 as FYNNEI. The CDR3 extends over 13 amino acids. CDR3 amino acids: CASSSGRTETQYF. In DNA form, the CDR3 reads TGTGCCAGCTCTAGCGGGAGGACCGAGACCCAGTACTTC. The variable domain in full, completed from reference TRBV2 and TRBJ2-5, reads EPEVTQTPSHQVTQMGQEVILRCVPISNHLYFYWYRQILGQKVEFLVSFYNNEISEKSEIFDDQFSVERPDGSNFTLKIRSTKLEDSAMYFCASSSGRTETQYFGPGTRLLVL.

J is TRBJ1-1 and V is TRBV9; TRBD1 might be the D (6 bases). There are 14 residues in the CDR3. Trimming stripped 5 bases from V and 2 bases from J, with 13 bases between. Germline V gene lookup returns CDR1 SGDLS and CDR2 YYNGEE. The CDR3 here is CASRDTRGNTEAFF. The DNA of the CDR3 is TGTGCCAGCAGAGATACCAGGGGAAACACTGAAGCTTTCTTT. The whole variable domain, remainder taken from reference TRBV9 and TRBJ1-1, is DSGVTQTPKHLITATGQRVTLRCSPRSGDLSVYWYQQSLDQGLQFLIQYYNGEERAKGNILERFSAQQFPDLHSELNLSSLELGDSALYFCASRDTRGNTEAFFGQGTRLTVV.

The V call is TRBV5-1, the J call TRBJ2-7; D is perhaps TRBD2 (5 bases). Germline V gene data show CDR1 as SGHRS and CDR2 as YFSETQ. There are 15 residues in the CDR3. The V gene lost 4 bases and the J gene lost 0 bases, with 14 bases spanning the gap. CDR3 DNA: TGCGCCAGCAGCCCCGGACTGGGAAGCTCCTACGAGCAGTACTTC. The encoded protein is CASSPGLGSSYEQYF.

This sequence joins TRBV5-1 and TRBJ2-1; the match to TRBD2 covers 14 bases. Germline V lookup: CDR1 SGHRS, CDR2 YFSETQ. CDR3 size: 19 residues. Trimming took 3 bases from V and 0 from J; bases not matched to a gene: 8. The CDR3 DNA reads as TGCGCCAGCAGCTCTTTCGGACTAGCGGGGGGTAGCTCCTACAATGAGCAGTTCTTC. Translating gives CASSSFGLAGGSSYNEQFF.

This clone was observed once. CDR3 region: CASSLIAPGQGIGYTF. DNA of the CDR3: TGTGCCAGCAGTTTAATTGCCCCGGGACAGGGGATAGGCTACACCTTC. This chain connects TRBV28 to TRBJ1-2; 10 positions agree with TRBD1. Germline V gene lookup returns CDR1 MDHEN and CDR2 SYDVKM. Trimming removed 2 bases from V and 8 bases from J; junction bases left unmatched: 11. The CDR3 length is 16 residues.

The chain is built from TRBV6-1 and TRBJ2-1; D is possibly TRBD2 (6 bases). This CDR3 has 15 amino acids. Germline-derived CDR1 and CDR2 are MNHNS and SASEGT. V dropped 3 bases and J dropped 2 bases, with 11 bases sitting between them. CDR3 in DNA: TGTGCCAGCAGTGACGGGGGAGGTACCTACAATGAGCAGTTCTTC. Its protein product is CASSDGGGTYNEQFF.

The rearrangement links TRBV11-3 to TRBJ1-1; possibly TRBD1 for D (5 bases). Trimming took off 5 bases at V and 5 bases at J, with 15 bases between the two ends. In germline, CDR1 is SGHNT, CDR2 YENEEA. The CDR3 is 14 amino acids. The DNA for the CDR3 is TGTGCCAGCAGCCGCATTCGGGGGAGGACTGAAGCTTTCTTT. Its translation is CASSRIRGRTEAFF.

The V call is TRBV5-1, the J call TRBJ2-5; 9 bases match TRBD1. V was pared by 4 bases and J by 5 bases, with 6 bases of the junction left unmatched. The CDR3 consists of 14 residues. Germline V lookup: CDR1 SGHRS, CDR2 YFSETQ. CDR3 sequence: CASSIRTGEETQYF. CDR3 DNA sequence: TGCGCCAGCAGCATCAGGACAGGGGAGGAGACCCAGTACTTC. The entire variable domain, with the rest obtained from reference TRBV5-1 and TRBJ2-5, is as follows: KAGVTQTPRYLIKTRGQQVTLSCSPISGHRSVSWYQQTPGQGLQFLFEYFSETQRNKGNFPGRFSGRQFSNSRSEMNVSTLELGDSALYLCASSIRTGEETQYFGPGTRLLVL.

The gene calls are TRBV7-9 and TRBJ2-2; 11 bases match TRBD1. Germline V CDR1 and CDR2: SEHNR, FQNEAQ (reference sequence). The CDR3 totals 15 residues. With V trimmed by 8 bases and J by 6 bases, 8 bases remained unmatched. In DNA form, the CDR3 reads TGTGCCAGCCGGTGGACAGGGGGCGCCTCCGGGGAGCTGTTTTTT. Translation gives CASRWTGGASGELFF.

The sample holds a few counts of this clone. The chain links TRBV2 to TRBJ2-1; D is perhaps TRBD2 (6 bases). CDR3 length: 14 amino acids. Germline values: CDR1 SNHLY, CDR2 FYNNEI. The germline V and J ends were trimmed by 5 bases and 6 bases, with 14 bases remaining between them. As DNA, the CDR3 is TGTGCCAGCAGTCCAGGACTAACCATCAATGAGCAGTTCTTC. This sequence encodes CASSPGLTINEQFF.

The J gene is TRBJ2-1, the V gene TRBV2; 11 nucleotides agree with TRBD2. The ends lost 5 bases at V and 7 bases at J; junction bases unmatched: 7. Per the germline V gene, CDR1 is SNHLY and CDR2 is FYNNEI. CDR3 length: 15 residues. CDR3 region: CASSQTGTSGNEQFF. The CDR3 nucleotides are TGTGCCAGCAGTCAGACCGGGACTAGCGGTAATGAGCAGTTCTTC.

V is TRBV2 and J is TRBJ1-5, with D possibly TRBD1 on 5 matching bases. Between the trimmed V and J ends, which lost 6 bases and 4 bases, there was a span of 16 bases. Germline V CDR1 and CDR2: SNHLY, FYNNEI. The CDR3 runs 15 residues. The CDR3 reads CASRPTGGDNQPQHF. CDR3 nucleotide sequence: TGTGCCAGCAGGCCTACGGGAGGGGATAATCAGCCCCAGCATTTT.